This T cell receptor beta chain was captured by sequencing in a study of cytomegalovirus exposure and HLA in healthy donors. General study findings and limits: There were a few CMV-associated chains whose specificity for CMV antigens was confirmed in vitro. TCR beta sequences numbering 15,000 to 20,000 were associated with HLA alleles at 0.05 false discovery rate in a later analysis. A later analysis found most CMV-associated TCR beta chains apparently HLA-restricted.

V trimming: 0 bases; J trimming: 4 bases; junction bases outside the gene matches: 7. The germline V gene has CDR1 SGHRS and CDR2 YFSETQ. The CDR3 extends over 15 amino acids. Unrecorded immune exposure was likely among donors, who were nominally healthy when sampled. The PCR ran on 60 Vbeta and 13 Jbeta primers. Using immunoSEQ multiplex PCR, the repertoire was profiled, and TCRdb retains in-frame clones only, with some absent. The sample holds more than 80,000 clones, 55% to 70% seen once. This clone showed up just a few times. Its antigen is unknown. Input material: PBMCs. The receptor comes from a woman in her thirties or forties in good health and CMV-seropositive. The rearrangement joins TRBV5-1 to TRBJ2-7; TRBD1 matches at 7 bases. CDR3 loop: CASSLGLQGPYEQYF. The CDR3 DNA reads as TGCGCCAGCAGCTTGGGGCTACAGGGGCCTTACGAGCAGTACTTC.